Listed here are 21 T cell receptor beta chains from one sample, sequenced in a study of cytomegalovirus exposure and HLA in healthy donors. PCR involved 60 Vbeta and 13 Jbeta primers. Assay: immunoSEQ multiplex PCR; the TCRdb copy retains only in-frame clones and omits some. Among around 150,000 clones listed, approximately 77% were seen once. The material sequenced was PBMCs. The receptors were gathered from a man aged 50 to 60 in good health and CMV-seropositive.

V gene TRBV7-2 combines with J gene TRBJ1-2; a weak D match, TRBD1 (6 bases). Trimming took 5 bases from V and 4 from J, leaving 11 bases between them. From germline, CDR1 is SGHTA and CDR2 FQGNSA. The CDR3 runs 13 residues. CDR3 amino acids: CASSPRQVYGYTF. The CDR3 DNA sequence: TGTGCCAGCAGCCCCCGACAGGTCTATGGCTACACCTTC.

The rearrangement uses TRBV30 and TRBJ1-1; the match to TRBD1 covers 7 bases. This CDR3 has 15 residues. Germline V gene lookup returns CDR1 GTSNPN and CDR2 SVGIG (reference sequence). V lost 1 base to trimming and J lost 0 bases; unmatched junction nucleotides: 5. The CDR3 is CAWSAPDRLNTEAFF. The CDR3 nucleotides are TGTGCCTGGAGTGCCCCGGACAGGTTGAACACTGAAGCTTTCTTT.

J is TRBJ1-5 and V is TRBV7-2, with D possibly being TRBD1 (6 bases). Trimming stripped 5 bases from V and 1 base from J, with 24 bases between. Germline V gene sequence: CDR1 SGHTA, CDR2 FQGNSA. CDR3 length equals 19 residues. CDR3 DNA sequence: TGTGCCAGCAGCCCGCCGACAGGAGGAAGTAGGCCCAGCAATCAGCCCCAGCATTTT. Protein: CASSPPTGGSRPSNQPQHF.

This clone appeared once. This chain links TRBV4-1 with TRBJ2-1; 7 positions agree with TRBD2. The trim removed 0 bases at V and 7 bases at J, leaving 3 bases unmatched. Germline CDR1 MGHRA, CDR2 YSYEKL. The CDR3 totals 14 residues. DNA of the CDR3: TGCGCCAGCAGCCAAGAGTGGACTAGGAATGAGCAGTTCTTC. Its translation: CASSQEWTRNEQFF.

The chain is built from TRBV28 and TRBJ1-2; 7 bases line up with TRBD1. The CDR3 covers 15 residues. CDR1 and CDR2 (germline): MDHEN, SYDVKM. The junction had 8 bases not matched to a gene; V was cut back by 3 bases and J by 4 bases. The CDR3 is CASSFPDRDAYGYTF. In DNA, the CDR3 is TGTGCCAGCAGTTTTCCTGACAGGGATGCCTATGGCTACACCTTC.

V and J are TRBV11-2 and TRBJ2-2; perhaps TRBD2 as D (6 bases). Germline V CDR1 and CDR2: SGHAT, FQNNGV. CDR3 length: 15 residues. V lost 4 bases to trimming and J lost 2 bases, with 11 bases between them. The CDR3 DNA reads TGTGCCAGCAGCTGGGGGACTGTTAACACCGGGGAGCTGTTTTTT. It codes for CASSWGTVNTGELFF.

The CDR3 region has the DNA TGTGCCAGCAGCTCAGAGGCAGCCGAGCAGTACTTC. This sequence encodes CASSSEAAEQYF. V and J are TRBV7-9 and TRBJ2-7; D unclear. The CDR3 has 12 amino acids. Deletions cut 4 bases from V and 6 bases from J, with 10 bases between. Germline CDR1 reads SEHNR; CDR2 reads FQNEAQ (reference sequence).

This sequence joins TRBV5-6 and TRBJ2-2; D gene uncertain. Germline CDR1 is SGHDT and CDR2 is YYEEEE. Trimming pared 1 base from V and 3 bases from J, leaving 7 bases between. This CDR3 has 14 amino acids. The CDR3 DNA reads as TGTGCCAGCAGCTTGAACTTTTACACCGGGGAGCTGTTTTTT. Residues: CASSLNFYTGELFF.

This chain links TRBV7-6 with TRBJ1-2; 10 bases fit TRBD1. Losses at the gene ends were 4 bases for V and 6 bases for J; bases not matched to a gene: 8. This CDR3 has 15 amino acids. Germline CDR1 is SGHVS and CDR2 is FNYEAQ. CDR3 protein: CASSSQGTGADGYTF. CDR3 nucleotide sequence: TGTGCCAGCAGCTCTCAAGGGACAGGGGCGGATGGCTACACCTTC.

V gene TRBV7-6 combines with J gene TRBJ2-6, with D hard to call. The CDR3 is 14 amino acids. The V end lost 3 bases, the J end lost 1 base, and 4 bases lay between the germline ends. The germline gives CDR1 SGHVS, CDR2 FNYEAQ. The CDR3 DNA sequence: TGTGCCAGCAGCTTTAATTCTGGGGCCAACGTCCTGACTTTC. Its protein product is CASSFNSGANVLTF.

The chain combines TRBV11-3 with TRBJ1-4; 7 nucleotides match TRBD1. The CDR3 consists of 15 residues. Germline trimming cut 5 bases from V and 3 bases from J; bases unmatched to any gene: 6. The V gene's germline CDR1 is SGHNT and CDR2 YENEEA. The CDR3 nucleotides read TGTGCCAGCAGCCCCGGGACAGCGCCTAATGAAAAACTGTTTTTT. This sequence encodes CASSPGTAPNEKLFF.

The chain recombines TRBV5-5 with TRBJ1-2, with no clear D. The V gene's germline CDR1 is SGHKS and CDR2 YYEKEE (reference sequence). V was trimmed by 1 base and J by 8 bases, leaving 9 bases between them. The CDR3 length is 12 residues. CDR3: CASSLRELGYTF. The CDR3 nucleotides read TGTGCCAGCAGCTTGAGGGAGCTCGGCTACACCTTC.

The chain carries TRBV9 and TRBJ2-2, with 9 bases matching TRBD1. This CDR3 spans 16 amino acids. V shed 1 base and J 1 base; nucleotides not matched to a gene: 2. CDR1 and CDR2 (germline): SGDLS, YYNGEE. The DNA for the CDR3 is TGTGCCAGCAGCGTACGGACAGGGGAGAACACCGGGGAGCTGTTTTTT. It encodes CASSVRTGENTGELFF.

V is TRBV6-5 and J is TRBJ2-1; D gene uncertain. Germline CDR1 is MNHEY and CDR2 is SVGAGI. The CDR3 is 12 residues long. Trimming removed 4 bases from V and 9 bases from J, with 10 bases in between. The CDR3 DNA reads TGTGCCAGCAGTTCTCTCCTCGGTGAGCAGTTCTTC. It specifies CASSSLLGEQFF.

The chain links TRBV5-6 to TRBJ2-7, with 8 bases lining up with TRBD2. The CDR3 runs 14 residues. Germline V gene lookup returns CDR1 SGHDT and CDR2 YYEEEE. The V gene end was trimmed by 3 bases and the J gene end by 2 bases; junction bases not matched to a gene: 4. CDR3 bases: TGTGCCAGCAGCTCAAGTAGCGGGGCCTACGAGCAGTACTTC. The encoded protein is CASSSSSGAYEQYF.

The V call is TRBV30, the J call TRBJ2-1; TRBD2 matches at 11 bases. CDR3 length equals 15 residues. Germline CDR1 reads GTSNPN; CDR2 reads SVGIG (reference sequence). With 3 bases clipped from V and 7 bases from J, the junction kept 8 bases outside the gene matches. Written as DNA, the CDR3 is TGTGCCTGGAGCTTAGCGGGGGGGAGGGCGAATGAGCAGTTCTTC. Protein sequence: CAWSLAGGRANEQFF. Complete variable domain (other parts from reference TRBV30 and TRBJ2-1): SQTIHQWPATLVQPVGSPLSLECTVEGTSNPNLYWYRQAAGRGLQLLFYSVGIGQISSEVPQNLSASRPQDRQFILSSKKLLLSDSGFYLCAWSLAGGRANEQFFGPGTRLTVL.

The gene calls are TRBV5-1 and TRBJ1-2, with no clear D. The CDR3 has 12 amino acids. Germline CDR1 and CDR2: SGHRS and YFSETQ. Trimming left V 4 bases short and J 3 bases short, with 7 bases between. The chain's CDR3 is CASSPQDYGYTF. CDR3 in DNA: TGCGCCAGCAGCCCTCAGGACTATGGCTACACCTTC.

This rearrangement joins TRBV5-1 to TRBJ1-5, with D maybe TRBD1 (6 bases). Germline V CDR1 and CDR2: SGHRS, YFSETQ. CDR3 length equals 15 residues. Trimming took 4 bases from V and 7 from J, leaving 18 bases between them. The CDR3 nucleotides read TGCGCCAGCAGCACCGGGGACACTCAAGAGCAGCCCCAGCATTTT. Its protein is CASSTGDTQEQPQHF.

V and J are TRBV4-3 and TRBJ2-2, with D possibly TRBD2 on 6 matching bases. This CDR3 has 15 amino acids. Germline CDR1 reads LGHNA; CDR2 reads YSLEER. Trimming removed 0 bases at V and 3 bases at J, with 8 bases between. The CDR3 sequence: CASSQEGTYTGELFF. CDR3 sequence (DNA): TGCGCCAGCAGCCAAGAAGGGACTTACACCGGGGAGCTGTTTTTT.

V usage is TRBV30 and J usage is TRBJ2-3, with 11 bases that match TRBD2. The CDR3 extends over 15 amino acids. V lost 0 bases to trimming and J lost 6 bases; unmatched junction nucleotides: 5. Germline CDR1 is GTSNPN and CDR2 is SVGIG (reference sequence). CDR3 amino acids: CAWSVGTSGGDTQYF. The CDR3 coding sequence is TGTGCCTGGAGTGTCGGTACTAGCGGGGGTGATACGCAGTATTTT. Filled out from reference TRBV30 and TRBJ2-3, the complete variable domain reads SQTIHQWPATLVQPVGSPLSLECTVEGTSNPNLYWYRQAAGRGLQLLFYSVGIGQISSEVPQNLSASRPQDRQFILSSKKLLLSDSGFYLCAWSVGTSGGDTQYFGPGTRLTVL.

This clone was detected only once. The chain couples TRBV11-3 to TRBJ2-7, with a tentative D call TRBD1 (6 bases). Germline-derived CDR1 and CDR2 are SGHNT and YENEEA. Trimming took 5 bases from V and 6 from J, leaving 20 bases between them. This CDR3 is built from 15 residues. The CDR3 loop is CASSPRWTALTEQYF. The DNA of the CDR3 is TGTGCCAGCAGCCCACGGTGGACAGCTCTTACCGAGCAGTACTTC.